Listed below are T cell receptor beta chains from one sample, sequenced in a study of Ad26.COV2.S vaccination and SARS-CoV-2 variants. This table comes from immunoSEQ multiplex PCR, and its TCRdb copy is limited to in-frame clones, with some not included. This sample has approximately 480,000 clones, with about 83% found just once. This specimen was peripheral blood, taken in a trial of Ad26.COV2.S vaccine versus placebo. The source of these receptors is a person aged 18-65 years who received the Ad26.COV2.S COVID-19 vaccine or a placebo. The CDR3 runs from the conserved cysteine through the conserved F or W. The D gene is left open where the match is weak. Size tells how often a clone was seen (once, few, many) or the class of an expanded clone, and some rows leave it out.

j_call	cdr3_length	clone_size	v_call	d_call	cdr3_aa	cdr3_nt
TRBJ2-7	15	.	TRBV3-1/TRBV3-2	.	CASSRRGFGTYEQYF	TGTGCCAGCAGCCGACGGGGTTTCGGAACCTACGAGCAGTACTTC
TRBJ1-1	12	.	TRBV14	.	CASSRTSAEAFF	TGTGCCAGCAGCCGGACGTCGGCAGAAGCTTTCTTT
TRBJ2-5	13	.	TRBV7-6	.	CASSLLGWETQYF	TGTGCCAGCAGCCTCCTTGGGTGGGAGACCCAGTACTTC
TRBJ2-2	16	.	TRBV4-1	.	CASSPVGGPNTGELFF	TGCGCCAGCAGTCCGGTAGGGGGGCCCAACACCGGGGAGCTGTTTTTT
TRBJ2-7	15	.	TRBV5-4	TRBD1	CASSLAGTGFYEQYF	TGTGCCAGCAGCTTGGCCGGGACAGGGTTCTACGAGCAGTACTTC
TRBJ1-4	15	.	TRBV7-9	.	CASSLVPSANEKLFF	TGTGCCAGCAGCTTAGTCCCATCGGCTAATGAAAAACTGTTTTTT
TRBJ2-7	17	.	TRBV28	TRBD2	CASSLLGLAGTSYEQYF	TGTGCCAGCAGTTTACTCGGACTAGCGGGAACATCCTACGAGCAGTACTTC
TRBJ2-3	16	.	TRBV2	TRBD2	CASSKNSGSGTDTQYF	TGTGCCAGCAGTAAGAATAGCGGGAGCGGGACAGATACGCAGTATTTT
TRBJ2-7	14	.	TRBV19	.	CASSRQAISYEQYF	TGTGCCAGTAGCAGACAGGCTATCTCCTACGAGCAGTACTTC
TRBJ2-1	13	.	TRBV7-9	.	CASSSPSANEQFF	TGTGCCAGCAGCTCACCTAGTGCCAATGAGCAGTTCTTC
TRBJ2-1	14	.	TRBV3-1/TRBV3-2	.	CASSLGLAHNEQFF	TGTGCCAGCAGCCTAGGACTCGCGCACAATGAGCAGTTCTTC
TRBJ2-7	17	.	TRBV27	.	CASSYYPSVGGTHEQYF	TGTGCCAGCAGCTATTACCCCTCTGTTGGCGGGACGCACGAGCAGTACTTC
TRBJ2-5	14	.	TRBV7-9	.	CASSLATGKETQYF	TGTGCCAGCAGCCTAGCGACGGGTAAAGAGACCCAGTACTTC
TRBJ2-7	14	.	TRBV5-1	.	CASSLGTLNYEQYF	TGCGCCAGCAGCCTTGGGACCTTAAACTACGAGCAGTACTTC
TRBJ1-3	17	once	TRBV19	.	CASSTLPGLTSGNTIYF	TGTGCCAGTAGTACCTTACCAGGACTGACCTCTGGAAACACCATATATTTT
TRBJ2-1	17	.	TRBV2	.	CASSLSWGSVADNEQFF	TGTGCCAGCAGTTTGTCTTGGGGGTCGGTAGCAGACAATGAGCAGTTCTTC
TRBJ2-7	16	.	TRBV4-2	TRBD1	CASSPGRAQGVNEQYF	TGTGCCAGCAGCCCAGGTCGCGCGCAGGGGGTAAACGAGCAGTACTTC
TRBJ2-7	15	.	TRBV24-1	TRBD1	CATSESDRVGDEQYF	TGTGCCACCAGTGAATCTGACAGGGTGGGCGACGAGCAGTACTTC
TRBJ2-5	14	.	TRBV7-2	.	CASSPGLSKETQYF	TGTGCCAGCAGCCCCGGGCTCTCAAAAGAGACCCAGTACTTC
TRBJ2-7	15	.	TRBV10-3	.	CAISATQGNSYEQYF	TGTGCCATCAGTGCTACACAGGGAAACTCCTACGAGCAGTACTTC
TRBJ2-1	16	.	TRBV9	.	CASSVELNWDDNEQFF	TGTGCCAGCAGCGTAGAGTTGAACTGGGATGACAATGAGCAGTTCTTC
TRBJ2-3	13	.	TRBV12-3/TRBV12-4	.	CAIRRGWEDTQYF	TGTGCCATCCGCCGGGGTTGGGAAGATACGCAGTATTTT
TRBJ2-7	14	.	TRBV4-1	.	CASSQNRGRDEQYF	TGCGCCAGCAGCCAGAACAGGGGGAGGGACGAGCAGTACTTC
TRBJ2-6	16	once	TRBV19	.	CASSIEGSSGANVLTF	TGTGCCAGTAGTATTGAGGGGAGCTCCGGGGCCAACGTCCTGACTTTC
TRBJ1-2	15	few	TRBV15	.	CATSKHGDLIYGYTF	TGTGCCACCAGTAAACACGGGGATTTAATCTATGGCTACACCTTC
TRBJ2-1	15	.	TRBV25-1	.	CASSEQSGVRGEQFF	TGTGCCAGCAGTGAACAATCAGGGGTTAGGGGTGAGCAGTTCTTC
TRBJ2-7	13	.	TRBV28	TRBD2	CATEREGLYEQYF	TGTGCCACGGAGCGGGAGGGGCTTTACGAGCAGTACTTC